This passage covers 32 T cell receptor beta chains from one sample sequenced in a study of blood T cells in healthy people across ages. For the second PCR, which ran for about 7 to 11 cycles, a sample-barcoded 5' primer and a J-beta primer mix were used. MiXCR, run by TCRdb on the 5' RACE reads, gives a single entry per CDR3 protein. The table lists 1.5 million to 2 million distinct CDR3 sequences, roughly 32% of them singletons, with about 11% in the top ten. Material for sequencing was blood. These receptors all come from a woman aged 25 to 39 in good health.

The chain carries TRBV20-1 and TRBJ2-5; tentative D call: TRBD2 (6 bases). This CDR3 is built from 15 residues. Trimming shortened V by 5 bases and J by 2 bases, and 18 bases separated the two germline ends. Germline CDR1 DFQATT, CDR2 SNEGSKA (reference sequence). CDR3 residues: CSAASVSRGQETQYF. CDR3 nucleotides: TGCAGTGCTGCATCGGTGTCTCGGGGGCAAGAGACCCAGTACTTC.

This clonotype was found a few times. The rearrangement links TRBV9 to TRBJ2-3; 8 bases are a match to TRBD1. CDR3 length: 16 amino acids. Germline CDR1 and CDR2: SGDLS and YYNGEE. The ends lost 0 bases at V and 5 bases at J; junction bases unmatched: 8. CDR3 sequence: CASSVEVRGQEDTQYF. DNA of the CDR3: TGTGCCAGCAGCGTAGAGGTCAGGGGGCAAGAAGATACGCAGTATTTT.

CDR3 loop: CAISDFNQPQHF. The CDR3 DNA sequence: TGTGCCATCAGTGATTTCAATCAGCCCCAGCATTTT. The V call is TRBV10-3, the J call TRBJ1-5, with D unresolved. V was trimmed by 3 bases and J by 3 bases, leaving 3 bases between them. The CDR3 extends over 12 amino acids. Per germline, CDR1 ENHRY and CDR2 SYGVKD.

This clonotype was seen a handful of times. The V gene is TRBV27, the J gene TRBJ2-5; D might be TRBD2 (6 bases). The CDR3 consists of 15 residues. V was trimmed by 1 base and J by 5 bases, leaving 14 bases between them. The germline gives CDR1 MNHEY, CDR2 SMNVEV (reference sequence). The CDR3 protein is CASSLFGGVGETQYF. The CDR3 DNA follows: TGTGCCAGCAGTTTATTCGGAGGGGTGGGGGAGACCCAGTACTTC.

The chain recombines TRBV10-3 with TRBJ1-3, with D possibly being TRBD1 (5 bases). The CDR3 sequence is 14 residues long. Trimming pared 3 bases from V and 6 bases from J, leaving 12 bases between. Germline CDR1 ENHRY, CDR2 SYGVKD. CDR3 loop: CAISDSGGANTIYF. The CDR3, as DNA: TGTGCCATCAGTGACTCCGGGGGAGCAAACACCATATATTTT.

This sequence joins TRBV10-3 and TRBJ2-2, with TRBD1 matching over 10 bases. The CDR3 consists of 15 residues. V was clipped by 10 bases and J by 6 bases; unmatched bases: 11. Germline CDR1 ENHRY, CDR2 SYGVKD. The DNA of the CDR3 is TGTGCCAGTCAACAGGGACAGGGGAGATCCGGGGAGCTGTTTTTT. It is translated as CASQQGQGRSGELFF.

In its sample, this clonotype was seen many times. This sequence joins TRBV3-1 and TRBJ2-3, with 10 bases aligning to TRBD2. The trim removed 0 bases at V and 1 base at J, leaving 4 bases unmatched. Germline V CDR1 and CDR2: LGHDT, YNNKEL (reference sequence). The CDR3 consists of 17 residues. CDR3 sequence: CASSQDRGTSGTDTQYF. The CDR3 region has the DNA TGTGCCAGCAGCCAAGATCGGGGGACTAGCGGCACAGATACGCAGTATTTT.

This clonotype was seen only a few times. This chain uses TRBV4-1 with TRBJ1-2, with 7 nucleotides matching TRBD1. Germline values: CDR1 MGHRA, CDR2 YSYEKL. CDR3 length: 16 residues. The ends lost 4 bases at V and 0 bases at J; junction bases unmatched: 8. CDR3 protein: CASSPGTVTPNYGYTF. As DNA, the CDR3 is TGCGCCAGCAGCCCCGGGACAGTAACCCCTAACTATGGCTACACCTTC.

This clonotype showed up just a few times. The chain couples TRBV5-6 to TRBJ1-5; possibly TRBD1 for D (6 bases). Germline CDR1 reads SGHDT; CDR2 reads YYEEEE. Between the trimmed V and J ends, which lost 3 bases and 2 bases, there was a span of 12 bases. The CDR3 loop spans 15 amino acids. The CDR3 nucleotides read TGTGCCAGCAGCTCCAGGGGATACGGCAATCAGCCCCAGCATTTT. This sequence encodes CASSSRGYGNQPQHF.

Points on this clonotype: One base away lies a much larger clone, so this may be a sequencing read error. Given the absence of the conserved phenylalanine or tryptophan at the CDR3 end, a read error is likely. V is TRBV7-9 and J is TRBJ2-7; 8 nucleotides align to TRBD1. The CDR3 covers 14 residues. Germline V gives CDR1 SEHNR, CDR2 FQNEAQ (reference sequence). J gave up 1 base and V 4 bases, and 3 bases lay outside the gene matches. In DNA form, the CDR3 reads TGTGCCAGCAGCTGGGACAGGCAGTCCTACGAGCAGTACCTC. Protein sequence: CASSWDRQSYEQYL.

This clonotype was recorded many times. This chain links TRBV29-1 with TRBJ2-3; no clear D gene. Germline-derived CDR1 and CDR2 are SQVTM and ANQGSEA. This CDR3 spans 13 amino acids. V lost 5 bases, J lost 5 bases, and 14 bases lay in between. The CDR3 nucleotides read TGCAGCGTTCTAGGCGATAAGAGAGATACGCAGTATTTT. Translation gives CSVLGDKRDTQYF.

The CDR3 region is CSAGLMEQFF. CDR3 DNA sequence: TGCAGTGCCGGACTAATGGAGCAGTTCTTC. The chain recombines TRBV20-1 with TRBJ2-1; tentatively, D is TRBD2 (6 bases). The V gene lost 6 bases and the J gene lost 10 bases, with 10 bases spanning the gap. CDR1 and CDR2 (germline): DFQATT, SNEGSKA (reference sequence). The CDR3 spans 10 residues.

Only a few counts were recorded for this clonotype. The chain carries TRBV4-2 and TRBJ2-3, with 9 bases fitting TRBD1. CDR1 and CDR2 (germline): LGHNA, YNFKEQ. The V segment lost 4 bases and the J segment 5 bases; nucleotides outside the gene matches: 7. There are 15 residues in the CDR3. The CDR3 DNA reads TGTGCCAGCAGCCTTGGGGACAGGGTGGAAGATACGCAGTATTTT. Translating it yields CASSLGDRVEDTQYF.

V usage is TRBV12-3 or TRBV12-4 and J usage is TRBJ2-2; a possible D gene is TRBD2 (5 bases). V was clipped by 10 bases and J by 4 bases, with 16 bases between them. The CDR3 is 14 residues long. As DNA, the CDR3 is TGTGCCACGATACCGGGCGGGTCCACCGGGGAGCTGTTTTTT. This translates into CATIPGGSTGELFF.

The chain employs TRBV21-1 and TRBJ2-1; the table gives TRBD1 as D, unverified against the DNA. TRBV21-1 constitutes a pseudogene. The CDR3 extends over 17 amino acids. For the CDR3, the DNA is TGTGCCAGCAGCAAAAGGGTCGGAAGCAGGGTCAACAATGAGCAGTTCTTC. Translating it yields CASSKRVGSRVNNEQFF.

This sequence joins TRBV7-9 and TRBJ1-3, with D unresolved. This CDR3 region has 12 residues. Trimming pared 1 base from V and 5 bases from J, leaving 3 bases between. Germline V lookup: CDR1 SEHNR, CDR2 FQNEAQ (reference sequence). CDR3 region: CASSLDRNTIYF. CDR3 nucleotides: TGTGCCAGCAGCTTAGATCGAAACACCATATATTTT. Supplemented by reference TRBV7-9 and TRBJ1-3, the full variable domain reads DTGVSQNPRHKITKRGQNVTFRCDPISEHNRLYWYRQTLGQGPEFLTYFQNEAQLEKSRLLSDRFSAERPKGSFSTLEIQRTEQGDSAMYLCASSLDRNTIYFGEGSWLTVV.

J is TRBJ2-4 and V is TRBV12-3 or TRBV12-4, with TRBD1 as a possible D gene (6 bases). Judging by the DNA end, TRBJ2-7 fits better; the J call may be wrong. This CDR3 contains 12 residues. The CDR3 is CASRTGIHEQYF. CDR3 bases: TGTGCCAGCAGAACAGGGATCCACGAGCAGTACTTC.

This clonotype was counted a few times. The J gene is TRBJ1-5, the V gene TRBV20-1; 9 nucleotides match TRBD1. The CDR3 runs 15 residues. Germline V gene lookup returns CDR1 DFQATT and CDR2 SNEGSKA (reference sequence). V was pared by 5 bases and J by 5 bases, with 10 bases of the junction left unmatched. For the CDR3, the DNA is TGCAGTGCTGAACAGGGGGCGCAGGTGGATCAGCCCCAGCATTTT. This gives the protein CSAEQGAQVDQPQHF.

The chain employs TRBV6-4 and TRBJ2-3; no reliable D call. V was cut by 3 bases and J by 2 bases, with 9 bases left in between. This CDR3 contains 14 residues. The germline gives CDR1 MRHNA, CDR2 SNTAGT. The CDR3 nucleotides read TGTGCCAGCAGTGAAGACTCCCCCACAGATACGCAGTATTTT. This gives the protein CASSEDSPTDTQYF.

In this sample, this clonotype turned up many times. The chain carries TRBV10-3 and TRBJ2-5; D is possibly TRBD2 (7 bases). Germline V gives CDR1 ENHRY, CDR2 SYGVKD. There are 13 residues in the CDR3. Trimming pared 0 bases from V and 6 bases from J, leaving 8 bases between. CDR3 amino acids: CAISESRGQTQYF. DNA for the CDR3: TGTGCCATCAGTGAGTCGCGGGGGCAGACCCAGTACTTC.

In the case of this clonotype: Sequence at one end of the junction differs from germline and may be a read error. The rearrangement joins TRBV7-3 to TRBJ1-1, with 8 bases fitting TRBD1. CDR1 and CDR2 from the germline V gene are SGHTA and FQGTGA. CDR3 size: 13 residues. The CDR3 loop is CAGSRTGGTEAFF. The CDR3 bases are TGTGCCGGCAGCCGCACAGGGGGTACTGAAGCTTTCTTT.

This clonotype was recorded a few times. The chain employs TRBV20-1 and TRBJ2-5; no clear D gene. Trimming left V 6 bases short and J 2 bases short, with 10 bases between. The CDR3 runs to 12 residues. Germline assignment: CDR1 DFQATT and CDR2 SNEGSKA (reference sequence). Here the CDR3 DNA reads TGCAGTGCCTCACTGACACAAGAGACCCAGTACTTC. Its translation is CSASLTQETQYF.

The chain combines TRBV3-1 with TRBJ1-4; D gene unclear. Per the germline V gene, CDR1 is LGHDT and CDR2 is YNNKEL (reference sequence). Trimming removed 2 bases at V and 5 bases at J, with 9 bases between. The length of the CDR3 is 14 residues. In DNA form, the CDR3 reads TGTGCCAGCAGCCAACTGGCGGGGAATGAAAAACTGTTTTTT. It specifies CASSQLAGNEKLFF.

The chain is built from TRBV11-2 and TRBJ2-4; D possibly corresponds to TRBD2 (6 bases). V gave up 1 base and J gave up 15 bases, with 10 bases separating them. The CDR3 is 11 amino acids. The germline V gene encodes CDR1 SGHAT and CDR2 FQNNGV. CDR3 bases: TGTGCCAGCAGCTTAGGACTAGGTTTGTACTTC. Residues: CASSLGLGLYF.

This chain uses TRBV30 with TRBJ2-3, with 7 positions matching TRBD2. Germline CDR1 and CDR2: GTSNPN and SVGIG (reference sequence). J gave up 5 bases and V 1 base, and 0 bases lay outside the gene matches. This CDR3 is 12 amino acids long. CDR3 loop: CAWSERGDTQYF. CDR3 nucleotide sequence: TGTGCCTGGAGTGAGCGGGGAGATACGCAGTATTTT.

This clonotype has just a few counts. V is TRBV29-1 and J is TRBJ2-7; 12 nucleotides agree with TRBD2. The CDR3 has 15 residues. The V and J ends lost 6 bases and 7 bases, in that order; junction bases with no gene match: 13. Germline CDR1 is SQVTM and CDR2 is ANQGSEA. The CDR3 sequence is CSVEYRGLAGMEQYF. The CDR3 DNA is TGCAGCGTCGAGTATCGAGGACTAGCGGGAATGGAGCAGTACTTC.

This clonotype was observed a few times. The rearrangement uses TRBV20-1 and TRBJ1-5; TRBD1 agrees at 8 bases. CDR1 is DFQATT, CDR2 SNEGSKA, per germline (reference sequence). The length of the CDR3 is 14 residues. Trimming cost V 3 bases and J 6 bases; bases outside gene matches: 7. The chain's CDR3 is CSASSGQGSQPQHF. CDR3 bases: TGCAGTGCTAGTTCCGGACAGGGCAGTCAGCCCCAGCATTTT.

This clonotype occurred many times. CDR3 DNA: TGCAGCGTTGAAGGGGATAGTAGCGGGAGTTATTCGGGAGAGCAGTACTTC. Its protein is CSVEGDSSGSYSGEQYF. The rearrangement uses TRBV29-1 and TRBJ2-7, with 9 positions matching TRBD2. CDR1 is SQVTM and CDR2 is ANQGSEA in the germline V gene. The V and J ends lost 1 base and 7 bases, in that order; junction bases with no gene match: 17. The CDR3 totals 17 residues.

The chain carries TRBV6-1 and TRBJ2-5; 12 bases match TRBD2. V trimming: 10 bases; J trimming: 1 base; junction bases outside the gene matches: 7. The CDR3 is 15 residues long. CDR1 and CDR2 from the germline V gene are MNHNS and SASEGT. Here the CDR3 reads CATRGLAGSQETQYF. CDR3 DNA sequence: TGTGCCACCCGAGGACTAGCGGGGTCCCAAGAGACCCAGTACTTC.

The count of this clonotype is one. This may be a read error: a much more frequent sequence differs by one nucleotide. The chain recombines TRBV5-5 with TRBJ1-1; D ambiguous. Germline loops: CDR1 SGHKS, CDR2 YYEKEE (reference sequence). There are 13 residues in the CDR3. The CDR3 DNA reads TGTGCCAGCAGTCAAGTCGTGAACACTGGAGCTTTCTTT. This codes for CASSQVVNTGAFF.

Many counts were recorded for this clonotype. The CDR3 DNA reads as TGTGCCAGCGGGACAGGGCCTTACGAGCAGTACTTC. Amino acid sequence: CASGTGPYEQYF. The genes are TRBV9 and TRBJ2-7; TRBD1 matches at 9 bases. CDR1 and CDR2 (germline): SGDLS, YYNGEE. This CDR3 contains 12 residues. V shed 7 bases and J 4 bases; nucleotides not matched to a gene: 3.

The rearrangement links TRBV20-1 to TRBJ2-3, with 11 bases lining up with TRBD2. Germline trimming cut 5 bases from V and 6 bases from J; bases unmatched to any gene: 19. Germline values: CDR1 DFQATT, CDR2 SNEGSKA (reference sequence). The CDR3 runs 18 residues. This CDR3 reads CSAGNLAGGPGYVDTQYF. The CDR3 DNA follows: TGCAGTGCTGGGAATTTAGCGGGAGGGCCTGGTTATGTGGATACGCAGTATTTT.